The T cell receptor (beta chain) under discussion was sequenced for a study of CD8 T cells in ankylosing spondylitis. Study-level findings and limits: Characteristic, it appeared, of ankylosing spondylitis blood was a TCR beta motif of fewer than 10 highly homologous variants.

TCRdb fed the 5' RACE reads into MiXCR, producing one record per CDR3 protein. This repertoire shows 750,000 to 850,000 distinct CDR3 sequences, about 12% found once; its top ten account for 0.51%. Many counts were recorded for this clonotype. The antigen is not known. V lost 1 base, J lost 4 bases, and 10 bases lay in between. CDR1 and CDR2 from the germline V gene are LGHNA and YNFKEQ. The CDR3 length is 14 residues. Sequencing was carried out using blood, either unsorted or a sorted T cell fraction (not recorded which). The rearrangement joins TRBV4-2 to TRBJ1-2; a possible D gene is TRBD1 (5 bases). This receptor was obtained from a male donor with ankylosing spondylitis. This CDR3 is CASSQAQATYGYTF. CDR3 nucleotide sequence: TGTGCCAGCAGCCAAGCACAGGCGACCTATGGCTACACCTTC.